A single sample gave rise to the 8 T cell receptor beta chains below, sequenced in a study of cytomegalovirus exposure and HLA in healthy donors. The PCR contained 60 Vbeta and 13 Jbeta primers. Repertoires were generated with immunoSEQ multiplex PCR, while TCRdb's copy carries only in-frame clones and drops some. The data hold 150,000 to 200,000 clones, with over 75% observed a single time. Sequences were obtained from PBMCs. Source of these receptors: a woman aged 30 to 39 in good health and CMV-seronegative.

V and J are TRBV7-9 and TRBJ2-5, with 9 bases lining up with TRBD2. After removal of 1 base from V and 2 bases from J, the junction contained 8 bases not matched to a gene. The CDR3 loop spans 17 amino acids. Per the germline V gene, CDR1 is SEHNR and CDR2 is FQNEAQ (reference sequence). CDR3 sequence: CASSLGLADGPQETQYF. In nucleotides, the CDR3 is TGTGCCAGCAGCTTAGGACTAGCGGACGGGCCGCAAGAGACCCAGTACTTC.

This chain links TRBV19 with TRBJ1-2; 7 positions agree with TRBD1. The V and J ends lost 9 bases and 3 bases, in that order; junction bases with no gene match: 10. The germline CDR1 and CDR2 sequences are LNHDA and SQIVND (reference sequence). There are 14 residues in the CDR3. The CDR3 DNA follows: TGTGCCAGGTTAGCAGGGGGTATGGACTATGGCTACACCTTC. It translates to CARLAGGMDYGYTF.

V gene TRBV7-9 combines with J gene TRBJ2-7; D call uncertain. Germline V gene lookup returns CDR1 SEHNR and CDR2 FQNEAQ (reference sequence). The CDR3 loop spans 12 amino acids. Trimming removed 3 bases from V and 6 bases from J, with 9 bases in between. The DNA of the CDR3 is TGTGCCAGCAGCTTCCACATCCTCGAGCAGTACTTC. This codes for CASSFHILEQYF.

The chain joins TRBV30 to TRBJ1-5; D unclear. V lost 0 bases to trimming and J lost 9 bases, with 9 bases between them. Germline V gene sequence: CDR1 GTSNPN, CDR2 SVGIG (reference sequence). The CDR3 has 12 amino acids. The CDR3 nucleotides are TGTGCCTGGAGTGTCACGGAGGGGCCCCAGCATTTT. This sequence encodes CAWSVTEGPQHF. The full variable domain, with the rest looked up from reference TRBV30 and TRBJ1-5, is SQTIHQWPATLVQPVGSPLSLECTVEGTSNPNLYWYRQAAGRGLQLLFYSVGIGQISSEVPQNLSASRPQDRQFILSSKKLLLSDSGFYLCAWSVTEGPQHFGDGTRLSIL.

The chain recombines TRBV5-1 with TRBJ1-1; D call uncertain. Trimming took 0 bases from V and 5 from J, leaving 17 bases between them. Germline V gene lookup returns CDR1 SGHRS and CDR2 YFSETQ. The CDR3 sequence is 16 residues long. The chain's CDR3 is CASSLGQADERTEAFF. The CDR3 DNA reads as TGCGCCAGCAGCTTGGGTCAAGCGGACGAACGGACTGAAGCTTTCTTT.

This rearrangement joins TRBV18 to TRBJ2-1, with D perhaps TRBD1 (5 bases). The ends were cut back, 5 bases at V and 4 bases at J, with 21 bases in the middle. Germline loops: CDR1 KGHSH, CDR2 LQKENI. The CDR3 runs to 17 residues. CDR3 sequence: CASSSTTSKTVYNEQFF. The CDR3 DNA sequence: TGTGCCAGCTCATCAACAACCTCGAAGACAGTGTACAATGAGCAGTTCTTC.

The rearrangement uses TRBV15 and TRBJ2-1; TRBD1 matches at 8 bases. This CDR3 is built from 15 residues. After removal of 6 bases from V and 3 bases from J, the junction contained 7 bases not matched to a gene. From germline, CDR1 is LNHNV and CDR2 YYDKDF (reference sequence). The CDR3 sequence: CATSSGTGDYNEQFF. CDR3 coding DNA: TGTGCCACCAGTTCGGGGACAGGAGACTACAATGAGCAGTTCTTC.

The chain links TRBV29-1 to TRBJ2-2; 10 bases fit TRBD2. CDR3 length equals 13 residues. The trim removed 7 bases at V and 7 bases at J, leaving 6 bases unmatched. Per germline, CDR1 SQVTM and CDR2 ANQGSEA. CDR3 protein: CSAEREGVGELFF. In nucleotides, the CDR3 is TGCAGCGCGGAGCGGGAGGGTGTCGGGGAGCTGTTTTTT.